This T cell receptor (beta chain) is drawn from a study of T cell repertoires in cytomegalovirus infection. CDR1 and CDR2 (germline): MNHEY, SVGAGI. The CDR3 length is 15 residues. The V gene lost 2 bases and the J gene lost 3 bases, with 11 bases spanning the gap. TCRdb itself ran the reads through MiXCR, one entry per CDR3 protein. The table has 630,000 or so distinct CDR3 sequences, 20% to 25% seen once; the top ten hold approximately 8%. This sequence originates from a human donor in good health (CMV status not recorded). Some clones in this sample may be carry-over from other donors' samples. The chain combines TRBV6-5 with TRBJ2-1; D not resolved. The source material was CD8+ T cells from PBMCs. Written as DNA, the CDR3 is TGTGCCAGCAGTTACGGTCCAGGTCTCTACAATGAGCAGTTCTTC. Translated, it gives CASSYGPGLYNEQFF.